These 26 T cell receptor beta chains share one sample of origin, sequenced in a study of blood T cell repertoires in COVID-19. The method was immunoSEQ multiplex PCR; TCRdb's version includes in-frame clones alone and lacks a portion of them. The sample has under 55,000 clones; almost 85% are singletons. Sequences were obtained from peripheral blood. All receptors derive from a human donor in a cohort sampled during active COVID-19.

The gene calls are TRBV10-2 and TRBJ2-5; TRBD1 matches at 10 bases. This CDR3 has 13 residues. Germline-derived CDR1 and CDR2 are WSHSY and SAAADI. V lost 7 bases and J lost 4; bases outside the gene matches: 3. CDR3 coding DNA: TGCGCCAGCAAGACAGGGGGCGGAGAGACCCAGTACTTC. As protein: CASKTGGGETQYF.

The chain employs TRBV6-1 and TRBJ1-5; D unclear. CDR1 is MNHNS and CDR2 is SASEGT in the germline V gene. Trimming removed 1 base from V and 0 bases from J, with 10 bases in between. The CDR3 contains 16 residues. The CDR3 here is CASSEEHLDSNQPQHF. CDR3 coding DNA: TGTGCCAGCAGTGAAGAGCACCTTGATAGCAATCAGCCCCAGCATTTT.

This chain links TRBV9 with TRBJ2-1, with TRBD2 matching over 9 bases. V was pared by 4 bases and J by 10 bases, with 12 bases of the junction left unmatched. Germline CDR1 and CDR2: SGDLS and YYNGEE. This CDR3 spans 15 amino acids. The CDR3 sequence is CASSPGSGRRVEQFF. The CDR3 nucleotides read TGTGCCAGCAGCCCCGGTAGCGGGAGAAGGGTGGAGCAGTTCTTC.

V gene TRBV27 combines with J gene TRBJ2-7; TRBD1 matches at 9 bases. Losses at the gene ends were 5 bases for V and 2 bases for J; bases not matched to a gene: 4. The CDR3 covers 14 residues. CDR1 MNHEY and CDR2 SMNVEV come from the germline V gene (reference sequence). This chain's CDR3 is CASSTGQGAYEQYF. As DNA, the CDR3 is TGTGCCAGCAGTACGGGACAGGGAGCCTACGAGCAGTACTTC.

This sequence joins TRBV5-1 and TRBJ2-3, with a tentative D call TRBD2 (6 bases). V lost 3 bases, J lost 1 base, and 12 bases lay in between. Germline CDR1 reads SGHRS; CDR2 reads YFSETQ. The CDR3 has 15 residues. The CDR3 spells CASSWDFGGTDTQYF. The CDR3, as DNA: TGCGCCAGCAGCTGGGACTTCGGGGGCACAGATACGCAGTATTTT.

The chain uses TRBV19 and TRBJ1-5; 8 bases are a match to TRBD1. The CDR3 covers 16 residues. Germline trimming cut 3 bases from V and 4 bases from J; bases unmatched to any gene: 8. The germline V gene encodes CDR1 LNHDA and CDR2 SQIVND (reference sequence). CDR3 in DNA: TGTGCCAGTAGTATGGGAGCAGGGGGCGGGAATCAGCCCCAGCATTTT. Translated: CASSMGAGGGNQPQHF. The full variable domain, with the rest looked up from reference TRBV19 and TRBJ1-5, is DGGITQSPKYLFRKEGQNVTLSCEQNLNHDAMYWYRQDPGQGLRLIYYSQIVNDFQKGDIAEGYSVSREKKESFPLTVTSAQKNPTAFYLCASSMGAGGGNQPQHFGDGTRLSIL.

The J gene is TRBJ2-5, the V gene TRBV18; perhaps TRBD2 as D (6 bases). This CDR3 has 16 amino acids. The ends were cut back, 5 bases at V and 4 bases at J, with 20 bases in the middle. Germline V gene data show CDR1 as KGHSH and CDR2 as LQKENI. CDR3 region: CASSASEGEAGETQYF. In DNA, the CDR3 is TGTGCCAGCTCAGCCTCTGAGGGTGAAGCGGGAGAGACCCAGTACTTC. Full variable domain (missing parts from reference TRBV18 and TRBJ2-5): NAGVMQNPRHLVRRRGQEARLRCSPMKGHSHVYWYRQLPEEGLKFMVYLQKENIIDESGMPKERFSAEFPKEGPSILRIQQVVRGDSAAYFCASSASEGEAGETQYFGPGTRLLVL.

CDR3 sequence: CASSLARWEDGTDTQYF. The CDR3 DNA reads TGTGCCAGCAGCTTAGCTCGATGGGAGGATGGCACAGATACGCAGTATTTT. This rearrangement joins TRBV7-6 to TRBJ2-3; a possible D gene is TRBD2 (6 bases). Trimming shortened V by 0 bases and J by 1 base, and 14 bases separated the two germline ends. Germline V gives CDR1 SGHVS, CDR2 FNYEAQ. This CDR3 contains 17 residues.

The V and J genes are TRBV7-9 and TRBJ1-1; 7 nucleotides agree with TRBD1. J was trimmed by 10 bases and V by 4 bases; bases with no gene match: 12. Germline V gene data show CDR1 as SEHNR and CDR2 as FQNEAQ (reference sequence). The CDR3 has 14 amino acids. CDR3 nucleotide sequence: TGTGCCAGCAGCTCGGTGACAGGGCAGACGGGAGCTTTCTTT. Its translation: CASSSVTGQTGAFF.

This clone was seen just once. The chain links TRBV4-1 to TRBJ2-3; D may be TRBD2 (7 bases). The length of the CDR3 is 17 residues. Between the trimmed V and J ends, which lost 0 bases and 0 bases, there was a span of 13 bases. Germline V gene data show CDR1 as MGHRA and CDR2 as YSYEKL. CDR3 protein: CASSQETGGPSTDTQYF. Here the CDR3 DNA reads TGCGCCAGCAGCCAAGAGACCGGGGGGCCTAGCACAGATACGCAGTATTTT.

This clone was observed a few times. The V and J genes are TRBV6-1 and TRBJ1-1; D is unresolved. Per the germline V gene, CDR1 is MNHNS and CDR2 is SASEGT. CDR3 length: 13 amino acids. The V gene lost 3 bases and the J gene lost 2 bases, with 7 bases spanning the gap. Written as DNA, the CDR3 is TGTGCCAGCAGTGACAGTGGTAACACTGAAGCTTTCTTT. Translating gives CASSDSGNTEAFF.

This clone was counted between two and nine times. J is TRBJ2-7 and V is TRBV15, with 13 positions matching TRBD2. V trimming: 5 bases; J trimming: 3 bases; junction bases outside the gene matches: 1. CDR1 is LNHNV and CDR2 is YYDKDF in the germline V gene (reference sequence). The CDR3 loop spans 14 amino acids. CDR3 in DNA: TGTGCCACCAGCTGGACTAGCGGGAGCTACGAGCAGTACTTC. Translating it yields CATSWTSGSYEQYF.

This sequence joins TRBV3-1 (or the pseudogene TRBV3-2) and TRBJ2-7; unclear D gene. The CDR3 has 15 residues. CDR1 and CDR2 from the germline V gene are LGHDT and YNNKEL (reference sequence). Trimming took 1 base from V and 0 from J, leaving 10 bases between them. CDR3: CASSQVASSSYEQYF. Here the CDR3 DNA reads TGTGCCAGCAGCCAAGTGGCATCTAGCTCCTACGAGCAGTACTTC.

The rearrangement joins TRBV7-9 to TRBJ2-3; 7 bases match TRBD1. The ends lost 5 bases at V and 3 bases at J; junction bases unmatched: 8. Germline V CDR1 and CDR2: SEHNR, FQNEAQ (reference sequence). The length of the CDR3 is 15 residues. CDR3 bases: TGTGCCAGCAGCCCCCTCACAGGGGTAACAGATACGCAGTATTTT. The encoded protein is CASSPLTGVTDTQYF.

The gene calls are TRBV6-5 and TRBJ2-3, with 12 bases matching TRBD2. The CDR3 is made up of 15 amino acids. V lost 6 bases to trimming and J lost 6 bases; unmatched junction nucleotides: 7. Germline V gene lookup returns CDR1 MNHEY and CDR2 SVGAGI. The CDR3 protein is CASRRLAGVVDTQYF. CDR3 bases: TGTGCCAGCAGGCGACTAGCGGGAGTGGTGGATACGCAGTATTTT.

Only a few counts were recorded for this clone. This chain joins TRBV11-2 and TRBJ1-2; TRBD1 aligns across 9 bases. J lost 4 bases, V lost 6 bases, and 9 bases had no gene match. CDR3 length equals 15 residues. The germline gives CDR1 SGHAT, CDR2 FQNNGV. The CDR3 loop reads CASRRRQGGAYGYTF. CDR3 in DNA: TGTGCCAGCAGGCGCCGACAGGGGGGCGCCTATGGCTACACCTTC. Full variable domain (missing parts from reference TRBV11-2 and TRBJ1-2): EAGVAQSPRYKIIEKRQSVAFWCNPISGHATLYWYQQILGQGPKLLIQFQNNGVVDDSQLPKDRFSAERLKGVDSTLKIQPAKLEDSAVYLCASRRRQGGAYGYTFGSGTRLTVV.

This clone appeared a few times. V is TRBV11-3 and J is TRBJ2-7; D possibly corresponds to TRBD2 (6 bases). This CDR3 is built from 13 residues. With 1 base removed from V and 7 bases from J, the gap between germline ends came to 11 bases. Germline lookup yields CDR1 SGHNT and CDR2 YENEEA. In nucleotides, the CDR3 is TGTGCCAGCAGCTTAGTCGGGGGACGGGAGCAGTACTTC. Protein: CASSLVGGREQYF.

The CDR3 DNA follows: TGCGCCAGCAGCCGGGACACAACCTACGAGCAGTACTTC. It is translated as CASSRDTTYEQYF. This chain joins TRBV10-1 and TRBJ2-7; possible D gene TRBD1, 6 bases. CDR3 length: 13 amino acids. V was pared by 6 bases and J by 2 bases, with 11 bases between. Germline CDR1 reads WNHNN; CDR2 reads SYGVQD (reference sequence).

This chain joins TRBV2 and TRBJ2-7; D gene unclear. CDR1 and CDR2 (germline): SNHLY, FYNNEI. V lost 5 bases, J lost 5 bases, and 10 bases lay in between. The CDR3 is 12 residues long. CDR3 sequence reads: CASSRVIDEQYF. The CDR3 DNA reads as TGTGCCAGCAGTCGAGTCATAGACGAGCAGTACTTC.

CDR3 coding DNA: TGTGCCAGCAGTTTACTACTTAGCAATCAGCCCCAGCATTTT. Its translation: CASSLLLSNQPQHF. This rearrangement joins TRBV28 to TRBJ1-5; D ambiguous. Germline V gene data show CDR1 as MDHEN and CDR2 as SYDVKM. This CDR3 has 14 amino acids. With 2 bases removed from V and 0 bases from J, the gap between germline ends came to 5 bases.

The chain employs TRBV2 and TRBJ2-2, with 8 bases identical to TRBD2. Looked up from germline, CDR1 is SNHLY and CDR2 is FYNNEI. J gave up 7 bases and V 5 bases, and 9 bases lay outside the gene matches. The CDR3 totals 15 residues. The DNA of the CDR3 is TGTGCCAGCAGTAAGAGCGGGAGAGATCGCGGGGAGCTGTTTTTT. Translating it yields CASSKSGRDRGELFF.

The J gene is TRBJ2-2, the V gene TRBV19; 7 bases match TRBD1. The V segment lost 0 bases and the J segment 2 bases; nucleotides outside the gene matches: 6. From germline, CDR1 is LNHDA and CDR2 SQIVND (reference sequence). The length of the CDR3 is 17 residues. In nucleotides, the CDR3 is TGTGCCAGTAGTATAGAGAGGGGGCGCCCAAACACCGGGGAGCTGTTTTTT. The encoded protein is CASSIERGRPNTGELFF.

This chain connects TRBV11-3 to TRBJ2-1; TRBD2 aligns across 8 bases. Trimming at V came to 3 bases and at J to 5 bases, leaving 9 bases not matched to a gene. This CDR3 contains 16 residues. CDR1 is SGHNT and CDR2 is YENEEA in the germline V gene. CDR3 DNA: TGTGCCAGCAGCTTTATGGGGCTAGCGGGTCACAATGAGCAGTTCTTC. Residues: CASSFMGLAGHNEQFF.

This rearrangement joins TRBV2 to TRBJ2-3; 7 bases match TRBD2. Germline V gene data show CDR1 as SNHLY and CDR2 as FYNNEI. The J segment lost 2 bases and the V segment lost 6 bases, leaving 11 bases of the junction unmatched. The CDR3 covers 16 residues. Here the CDR3 reads CASREGLAEFTDTQYF. The DNA for the CDR3 is TGTGCCAGCAGAGAGGGGCTAGCGGAATTCACAGATACGCAGTATTTT.

CDR3 in amino acids: CASEITGGDYNEQFF. The CDR3 DNA sequence: TGCGCCAGCGAGATTACGGGAGGCGACTACAATGAGCAGTTCTTC. The V gene is TRBV5-1, the J gene TRBJ2-1; 7 bases agree with TRBD2. Germline CDR1 and CDR2: SGHRS and YFSETQ. The CDR3 sequence is 15 residues long. The trim removed 7 bases at V and 3 bases at J, leaving 10 bases unmatched.

This chain connects TRBV27 to TRBJ1-2; the D is unclear. The V and J ends lost 1 base and 4 bases respectively, with 7 bases between them. CDR3 length: 13 amino acids. Germline V lookup: CDR1 MNHEY, CDR2 SMNVEV (reference sequence). The CDR3 nucleotides read TGTGCCAGCAGTTTATTGGCGGGCTATGGCTACACCTTC. Translation: CASSLLAGYGYTF.